The 29 T cell receptor beta chains given below trace back to one sample, sequenced in a study of blood T cell repertoires in COVID-19. The table came from immunoSEQ multiplex PCR; TCRdb's copy has only in-frame clones and leaves some out. This sample has 150,000 to 200,000 clones, with 76% found just once. Sequenced: PBMCs or T cells enriched from blood (not recorded which). The receptors originated from a woman between 50 and 59 years old with acute COVID-19.

V usage is TRBV3-1 (or the pseudogene TRBV3-2) and J usage is TRBJ2-5; D is perhaps TRBD2 (6 bases). The germline V gene has CDR1 LGHDT and CDR2 YNNKEL (reference sequence). V was clipped by 5 bases and J by 5 bases, with 18 bases between them. This CDR3 region has 15 residues. DNA for the CDR3: TGTGCCAGCAGCACCTCCCGGGGCGGAGGGGAGACCCAGTACTTC. It is translated as CASSTSRGGGETQYF.

The CDR3 here is CASSLFQGNYGYTF. CDR3 bases: TGTGCCAGCAGCTTATTTCAGGGAAACTATGGCTACACCTTC. The V call is TRBV7-2, the J call TRBJ1-2; maybe TRBD1 (5 bases). Germline CDR1 and CDR2: SGHTA and FQGNSA. The CDR3 runs 14 residues. Trimming pared 2 bases from V and 2 bases from J, leaving 9 bases between.

The rearrangement links TRBV7-2 to TRBJ2-1; D gene ambiguous. V was pared by 7 bases and J by 0 bases, with 16 bases between. The CDR3 is 16 residues long. Germline V lookup: CDR1 SGHTA, CDR2 FQGNSA. For the CDR3, the DNA is TGTGCCAGCAACCCAGTCCTGGCCAGCTCCTACAATGAGCAGTTCTTC. This encodes CASNPVLASSYNEQFF.

The rearrangement uses TRBV27 and TRBJ2-5; 10 bases agree with TRBD1. CDR1 and CDR2 (germline): MNHEY, SMNVEV (reference sequence). The CDR3 is 14 amino acids. With 7 bases clipped from V and 7 bases from J, the junction kept 9 bases outside the gene matches. As DNA, the CDR3 is TGTGCCAGCAAGGTCGCTGGACAGGGGGGGACCCAGTACTTC. Protein: CASKVAGQGGTQYF.

V is TRBV3-1 (or the pseudogene TRBV3-2) and J is TRBJ2-2; 9 nucleotides align to TRBD1. The CDR3 is made up of 15 amino acids. CDR1 LGHDT and CDR2 YNNKEL come from the germline V gene (reference sequence). J was trimmed by 3 bases and V by 4 bases; bases with no gene match: 3. The CDR3 loop is CASSRGQGYTGELFF. The CDR3 DNA follows: TGTGCCAGCAGCCGGGGACAGGGTTACACCGGGGAGCTGTTTTTT.

The CDR3 bases are TGCGCCAGGAGGGCGGGGGGGATTGTCACAGATACGCAGTATTTT. Translation gives CARRAGGIVTDTQYF. V gene TRBV5-1 combines with J gene TRBJ2-3; 9 bases agree with TRBD2. CDR1 SGHRS and CDR2 YFSETQ come from the germline V gene. This CDR3 is 15 amino acids long. The trim removed 8 bases at V and 2 bases at J, leaving 9 bases unmatched. The full variable domain, in which reference TRBV5-1 and TRBJ2-3 provide the parts outside the CDR3, is KAGVTQTPRYLIKTRGQQVTLSCSPISGHRSVSWYQQTPGQGLQFLFEYFSETQRNKGNFPGRFSGRQFSNSRSEMNVSTLELGDSALYLCARRAGGIVTDTQYFGPGTRLTVL.

The chain links TRBV15 to TRBJ2-2; D is ambiguous. The CDR3 runs to 11 residues. Trimming stripped 5 bases from V and 8 bases from J, with 6 bases between. CDR1 is LNHNV, CDR2 YYDKDF, per germline (reference sequence). CDR3 nucleotide sequence: TGTGCCACCAGCGGCACGGGGGAGCTGTTTTTT. This translates into CATSGTGELFF.

This clone was seen just once. V gene TRBV27 combines with J gene TRBJ2-6, with D possibly TRBD2 on 5 matching bases. Looked up from germline, CDR1 is MNHEY and CDR2 is SMNVEV (reference sequence). The CDR3 consists of 17 residues. Trimming took off 1 base at V and 4 bases at J, with 14 bases between the two ends. The CDR3 DNA follows: TGTGCCAGCAGTTTATTAGTGACGGGGTCCGGGGCCAACGTCCTGACTTTC. Protein product: CASSLLVTGSGANVLTF.

The chain employs TRBV7-2 and TRBJ2-7, with TRBD1 matching over 9 bases. V shed 6 bases and J 4 bases; nucleotides not matched to a gene: 4. CDR3 length equals 13 residues. Germline assignment: CDR1 SGHTA and CDR2 FQGNSA. The CDR3 protein is CASSRDRVYEQYV. The CDR3 DNA reads TGTGCCAGCAGTCGGGACAGGGTGTACGAGCAGTACGTC.

This clone appeared a single time. The genes are TRBV4-1 and TRBJ2-5; no firm D call. V was trimmed by 3 bases and J by 5 bases, leaving 19 bases between them. CDR1 and CDR2 (germline): MGHRA, YSYEKL. The CDR3 extends over 16 amino acids. The CDR3 is CASSHRNSWIWETQYF. CDR3 DNA: TGCGCCAGCAGCCATAGGAACAGTTGGATCTGGGAGACCCAGTACTTC.

The CDR3 nucleotides are TGTGCCAGCAGCCTTCGACAGGGGGCCGGGGAAAAACTGTTTTTT. It codes for CASSLRQGAGEKLFF. This chain connects TRBV3-1 (or the pseudogene TRBV3-2) to TRBJ1-4; TRBD1 agrees at 10 bases. CDR3 size: 15 residues. V was pared by 4 bases and J by 8 bases, with 7 bases of the junction left unmatched. Germline CDR1 and CDR2: LGHDT and YNNKEL (reference sequence).

The chain has TRBV5-4 and TRBJ1-6; D remains ambiguous. V lost 4 bases and J 7 bases, leaving 15 bases between the germline ends. The CDR3 loop spans 15 amino acids. Per the germline V gene, CDR1 is SGHNT and CDR2 is YYREEE (reference sequence). CDR3 nucleotide sequence: TGTGCCAGCAGCCCGGGATACACGGGAAATTCACCCCTCCACTTT. It specifies CASSPGYTGNSPLHF.

The chain employs TRBV21-1 and TRBJ1-3; the listed D gene, TRBD1, was not tested against the DNA. TRBV21-1 is classified as a pseudogene. The CDR3 length is 14 residues. CDR3 nucleotides: TGTGCCAGCACCCTTCAGGCCTCTGGAAACACCATATATTTT. The encoded protein is CASTLQASGNTIYF.

This clone came up a few times. The V and J genes are TRBV4-1 and TRBJ1-3; D unclear. Germline CDR1 is MGHRA and CDR2 is YSYEKL. CDR3 length: 14 amino acids. Deletions cut 3 bases from V and 5 bases from J, with 11 bases between. CDR3 coding DNA: TGCGCCAGCAGCCAGGGAGACACAAGAAACACCATATATTTT. Its protein product is CASSQGDTRNTIYF.

The J gene is TRBJ2-5, the V gene TRBV2, with 8 positions matching TRBD1. From germline, CDR1 is SNHLY and CDR2 FYNNEI. Trimming took 8 bases from V and 4 from J; bases not matched to a gene: 9. CDR3 size: 14 residues. In DNA, the CDR3 is TGTGCCAGCCTGCCGACAGGGGCGAGAGAGACCCAGTACTTC. It is translated as CASLPTGARETQYF.

In nucleotides, the CDR3 is TGTGCCAGCAGCTTACCGGCGGGAATAAATGAGCAGTTCTTC. This gives the protein CASSLPAGINEQFF. This chain joins TRBV7-9 and TRBJ2-1; TRBD2 is a possible D gene (6 bases). The CDR3 extends over 14 amino acids. V lost 2 bases, J lost 7 bases, and 12 bases lay in between. The V gene's germline CDR1 is SEHNR and CDR2 FQNEAQ (reference sequence).

The chain is built from TRBV12-3 or TRBV12-4 and TRBJ2-7; the D is unclear. This CDR3 has 12 residues. Trimming removed 5 bases at V and 3 bases at J, with 8 bases between. The DNA for the CDR3 is TGTGCCAGCAGTCCCCTAAACTACGAGCAGTACGTC. Its protein product is CASSPLNYEQYV.

The rearrangement joins TRBV19 to TRBJ1-5, with D possibly matching TRBD1 (5 bases). Trimming left V 3 bases short and J 1 base short, with 16 bases between. The CDR3 consists of 17 residues. Germline CDR1 reads LNHDA; CDR2 reads SQIVND (reference sequence). CDR3 region: CASSISGWDYSNQPQHF. In nucleotides, the CDR3 is TGTGCCAGTAGTATTTCAGGGTGGGATTACAGCAATCAGCCCCAGCATTTT.

This clone was detected only a few times. The V call is TRBV24-1, the J call TRBJ1-2; D perhaps matches TRBD1 (5 bases). Germline lookup yields CDR1 KGHDR and CDR2 SFDVKD. CDR3 length: 14 amino acids. With 5 bases removed from V and 5 bases from J, the gap between germline ends came to 14 bases. The CDR3: CATSVAGRWYGYTF. The CDR3 DNA follows: TGTGCCACCAGTGTGGCAGGGAGGTGGTATGGCTACACCTTC.

This clone has only one observation. V usage is TRBV5-5 and J usage is TRBJ2-1, with 11 nucleotides matching TRBD2. The CDR3 loop spans 16 amino acids. Germline CDR1 is SGHKS and CDR2 is YYEKEE (reference sequence). V gave up 2 bases and J gave up 3 bases; unmatched junction bases: 4. For the CDR3, the DNA is TGTGCCAGCAGCTTTGGCCTAGCGGGGGGCTACAATGAGCAGTTCTTC. It is translated as CASSFGLAGGYNEQFF.

This clone occurred once. The V call is TRBV19, the J call TRBJ2-6, with 8 bases aligning to TRBD1. Germline V CDR1 and CDR2: LNHDA, SQIVND (reference sequence). The CDR3 extends over 17 amino acids. V was pared by 3 bases and J by 1 base, with 5 bases of the junction left unmatched. CDR3 sequence (DNA): TGTGCCAGTAGTATTAAACAGGGGGTATCTGGGGCCAACGTCCTGACTTTC. Encoded protein: CASSIKQGVSGANVLTF.

The CDR3 nucleotides are TGCGCCAGCAGCCAAGATCCCCTGACAAACACTGAAGCTTTCTTT. This sequence encodes CASSQDPLTNTEAFF. The chain carries TRBV4-1 and TRBJ1-1; no clear D. The CDR3 sequence is 15 residues long. The germline V and J ends were trimmed by 0 bases and 2 bases, with 10 bases remaining between them. CDR1 and CDR2 (germline): MGHRA, YSYEKL.

V usage is TRBV6-5 and J usage is TRBJ1-2; TRBD1 matches 11 bases. This CDR3 comprises 14 residues. V was pared by 6 bases and J by 5 bases, with 5 bases of the junction left unmatched. In germline, CDR1 is MNHEY, CDR2 SVGAGI. The CDR3 protein is CASRGTGGLYGYTF. CDR3 sequence (DNA): TGTGCCAGCAGAGGGACAGGGGGGTTATATGGCTACACCTTC.

The rearrangement uses TRBV6-5 and TRBJ2-1; D may be TRBD1 (5 bases). Germline CDR1 and CDR2: MNHEY and SVGAGI. This CDR3 has 12 amino acids. V lost 2 bases and J 9 bases, leaving 8 bases between the germline ends. The CDR3 spells CASSYAGSEQFF. As DNA, the CDR3 is TGTGCCAGCAGTTACGCAGGGTCTGAGCAGTTCTTC.

The chain has TRBV27 and TRBJ1-2; 9 bases line up with TRBD1. The CDR3 length is 15 residues. Germline CDR1 is MNHEY and CDR2 is SMNVEV (reference sequence). V was clipped by 7 bases and J by 3 bases; unmatched bases: 9. Written as DNA, the CDR3 is TGTGCCAGCACTACCCATGGGGACAGGGACTATGGCTACACCTTC. Its translation: CASTTHGDRDYGYTF.

The rearrangement links TRBV18 to TRBJ1-1; D gene unclear. The V and J ends lost 3 bases and 1 base respectively, with 9 bases between them. This CDR3 spans 14 amino acids. The V gene's germline CDR1 is KGHSH and CDR2 LQKENI. In DNA, the CDR3 is TGTGCCAGCTCACCGAACTCAGGGAACACTGAAGCTTTCTTT. Translating it yields CASSPNSGNTEAFF.

V is TRBV18 and J is TRBJ2-3, with D possibly TRBD2 on 5 matching bases. This CDR3 contains 16 residues. The germline V and J ends were trimmed by 8 bases and 7 bases, with 25 bases remaining between them. Germline CDR1 is KGHSH and CDR2 is LQKENI. CDR3 coding DNA: TGTGCCAGCGCATCTAGCTCTGGGGTGACAATATATACGCAGTATTTT. Translated: CASASSSGVTIYTQYF.

This clone was detected only once. The rearrangement uses TRBV28 and TRBJ1-1; TRBD1 aligns across 9 bases. With V trimmed by 6 bases and J by 1 base, 6 bases remained unmatched. From germline, CDR1 is MDHEN and CDR2 SYDVKM. This CDR3 spans 15 amino acids. The CDR3 region has the DNA TGTGCCAGCAGGGGGGGACAGGGCCCGAACACTGAAGCTTTCTTT. It codes for CASRGGQGPNTEAFF.

This clone was seen a single time. This rearrangement joins TRBV10-1 to TRBJ1-1; D is unresolved. CDR3 length: 13 residues. CDR1 and CDR2 from the germline V gene are WNHNN and SYGVQD (reference sequence). The V and J ends lost 7 bases and 6 bases respectively, with 15 bases between them. The CDR3 DNA sequence: TGCGCCAGCAACGGTGAGGGAGCAGCTGAAGCTTTCTTT. Its translation: CASNGEGAAEAFF.